This T cell receptor (beta chain) was recorded in a study of blood T cell repertoires in COVID-19. Background on the study: The origin of the acute and convalescent COVID-19 samples was the United States, Italy and Spain. T cells, B-cell-depleted T cells, or PBMCs supplied cDNA or gDNA.

V was pared by 1 base and J by 10 bases, with 5 bases between. The CDR3 sequence is 11 residues long. Under the authors' procedure: Reference gene primer amplification gave estimated nucleated cell counts. Repertoires were generated with immunoSEQ multiplex PCR, while TCRdb's copy carries only in-frame clones and drops some. The D gene and trimming were derived from the DNA, and the V and J assignments and clone size from that table. The repertoire holds tens of thousands of clones, with 65% to 90% as singletons. Seattle-derived patients entered the study during active infection and were followed longitudinally.

J is TRBJ2-1 and V is TRBV12-3 or TRBV12-4; D remains ambiguous. The receptor was isolated from a man aged 25-45 years with COVID-19, enrolled during active disease. Source material: peripheral blood. The CDR3: CASSLGREQFF. The CDR3 DNA sequence: TGTGCCAGCAGTTTAGGCAGAGAGCAGTTCTTC.